The 24 T cell receptor beta chains below were found in one sample sequenced in a study of cytomegalovirus exposure and HLA in healthy donors. The PCR was carried out with 60 Vbeta primers and 13 Jbeta primers. This table comes from immunoSEQ multiplex PCR, and its TCRdb copy is limited to in-frame clones, with some not included. This table has about 72,000 clones, 65% to 80% appearing once. Material: PBMCs. These receptor sequences come from a man in his forties or fifties in good health and CMV-seropositive.

The V and J genes are TRBV28 and TRBJ2-5; TRBD1 matches at 7 bases. Germline-derived CDR1 and CDR2 are MDHEN and SYDVKM. Trimming removed 3 bases from V and 4 bases from J; junction bases left unmatched: 8. The CDR3 contains 15 residues. The chain's CDR3 is CASSFTLGGVETQYF. CDR3 nucleotide sequence: TGTGCCAGCAGTTTTACTCTAGGGGGCGTAGAGACCCAGTACTTC.

This clone occurred a few times. The CDR3 sequence is CASSQNPASGGNTIYF. Here the CDR3 DNA reads TGCGCCAGCAGCCAAAATCCGGCCTCGGGAGGAAACACCATATATTTT. V and J are TRBV4-3 and TRBJ1-3; D remains ambiguous. Deletions cut 2 bases from V and 4 bases from J, with 15 bases between. Germline V lookup: CDR1 LGHNA, CDR2 YSLEER. This CDR3 comprises 16 residues.

V usage is TRBV19 and J usage is TRBJ2-3; 7 bases match TRBD1. CDR3 length equals 15 residues. Trimming cost V 8 bases and J 3 bases; bases outside gene matches: 11. From germline, CDR1 is LNHDA and CDR2 SQIVND (reference sequence). The CDR3 reads CASADRTGGTDTQYF. CDR3 nucleotides: TGTGCCAGTGCAGACCGGACAGGAGGTACAGATACGCAGTATTTT. The full variable domain, its missing parts supplied by reference TRBV19 and TRBJ2-3, is DGGITQSPKYLFRKEGQNVTLSCEQNLNHDAMYWYRQDPGQGLRLIYYSQIVNDFQKGDIAEGYSVSREKKESFPLTVTSAQKNPTAFYLCASADRTGGTDTQYFGPGTRLTVL.

For this clone: Distinct nucleotide sequences in the sample also encode this CDR3. The chain couples TRBV2 to TRBJ2-7; 10 positions agree with TRBD2. Germline V gene sequence: CDR1 SNHLY, CDR2 FYNNEI. The CDR3 sequence is 15 residues long. The ends lost 6 bases at V and 5 bases at J; junction bases unmatched: 10. As DNA, the CDR3 is TGTGCCAGCAGCGTGCTAGCGGGGGCCGCCCACGAGCAGTACTTC. This encodes CASSVLAGAAHEQYF.

J is TRBJ2-7 and V is TRBV4-2; 9 nucleotides align to TRBD2. The CDR3 is 14 amino acids. Germline V lookup: CDR1 LGHNA, CDR2 YNFKEQ. The V and J ends lost 5 bases and 7 bases, in that order; junction bases with no gene match: 9. DNA of the CDR3: TGTGCCAGCAGCTACGGGCTAGCGGGGATTGAGCAGTACTTC. Translated, it gives CASSYGLAGIEQYF.

V usage is TRBV7-6 and J usage is TRBJ2-3; TRBD2 aligns across 12 bases. This CDR3 has 19 amino acids. Per germline, CDR1 SGHVS and CDR2 FNYEAQ. The trim removed 0 bases at V and 4 bases at J, leaving 11 bases unmatched. Here the CDR3 reads CASSLASLLAGGPADTQYF. The CDR3 DNA is TGTGCCAGCAGCTTAGCTTCCCTTCTAGCGGGGGGGCCCGCAGATACGCAGTATTTT.

This clone appeared a few times. J is TRBJ1-1 and V is TRBV30; 8 positions match TRBD1. CDR1 GTSNPN and CDR2 SVGIG come from the germline V gene (reference sequence). Trimming took 4 bases from V and 1 from J; bases not matched to a gene: 20. CDR3 size: 19 residues. The CDR3 nucleotides read TGTGCCTGGAATCGCAGATCCCCCCTCGGGGACAGGAAGAACACTGAAGCTTTCTTT. As protein: CAWNRRSPLGDRKNTEAFF. The full variable domain, in which reference TRBV30 and TRBJ1-1 provide the parts outside the CDR3, is SQTIHQWPATLVQPVGSPLSLECTVEGTSNPNLYWYRQAAGRGLQLLFYSVGIGQISSEVPQNLSASRPQDRQFILSSKKLLLSDSGFYLCAWNRRSPLGDRKNTEAFFGQGTRLTVV.

This clone was observed a few times. This chain connects TRBV6-6 to TRBJ1-5, with 8 bases that match TRBD1. This CDR3 comprises 15 residues. In germline, CDR1 is MNHNY, CDR2 SVGAGI (reference sequence). The junction had 3 bases not matched to a gene; V was cut back by 2 bases and J by 3 bases. The CDR3 bases are TGTGCCAGCAGTTACCCGACAGGGGACAATCAGCCCCAGCATTTT. It is translated as CASSYPTGDNQPQHF.

The chain couples TRBV5-4 to TRBJ2-5; D uncertain. This CDR3 region has 14 residues. CDR1 and CDR2 from the germline V gene are SGHNT and YYREEE (reference sequence). With 0 bases removed from V and 2 bases from J, the gap between germline ends came to 8 bases. CDR3 DNA sequence: TGTGCCAGCAGCTTGGTTGCCCAGCAAGAGACCCAGTACTTC. This codes for CASSLVAQQETQYF.

This clone was counted only a few times. The V call is TRBV5-4, the J call TRBJ2-5, with TRBD1 as a possible D gene (5 bases). Per the germline V gene, CDR1 is SGHNT and CDR2 is YYREEE (reference sequence). The CDR3 is 13 amino acids. Trimming removed 3 bases at V and 5 bases at J, with 11 bases between. Here the CDR3 DNA reads TGTGCCAGCAGCTCCCAGGGTCGCGAGACCCAGTACTTC. Translating it yields CASSSQGRETQYF.

This chain links TRBV6-1 with TRBJ2-7; no reliable D call. The germline CDR1 and CDR2 sequences are MNHNS and SASEGT. Trimming pared 0 bases from V and 6 bases from J, leaving 15 bases between. The CDR3 is 15 residues long. The CDR3 DNA is TGTGCCAGCAGTGAAGCCGAAATTTCGGGTTCCGAGCAGTACTTC. The encoded protein is CASSEAEISGSEQYF.

This clone was seen only once. Additional DNA sequences in this sample encode the identical CDR3. The chain is built from TRBV9 and TRBJ2-5; TRBD2 matches at 12 bases. Germline CDR1 and CDR2: SGDLS and YYNGEE. The CDR3 has 17 amino acids. With 5 bases clipped from V and 2 bases from J, the junction kept 10 bases outside the gene matches. The CDR3 nucleotides are TGTGCCAGCAGTGCCGGCACTAGCGGGGGGTTACAAGAGACCCAGTACTTC. It yields the protein CASSAGTSGGLQETQYF.

The V and J genes are TRBV4-1 and TRBJ1-3, with D maybe TRBD1 (6 bases). The CDR3 spans 14 residues. Germline lookup yields CDR1 MGHRA and CDR2 YSYEKL. V lost 6 bases and J 2 bases, leaving 11 bases between the germline ends. The CDR3 reads CASSLQGTGNTIYF. The CDR3 DNA reads TGCGCCAGCAGTCTACAGGGTACTGGAAACACCATATATTTT.

The V and J genes are TRBV6-5 and TRBJ2-3, with a possible D match to TRBD2 (5 bases). CDR3 length equals 13 residues. V was shortened by 8 bases and J by 5 bases, with 14 bases between the two germline ends. Germline V gene sequence: CDR1 MNHEY, CDR2 SVGAGI. The CDR3 loop is CASRREGGDTQYF. The CDR3 DNA is TGTGCCAGCCGCCGAGAGGGTGGAGATACGCAGTATTTT.

The chain carries TRBV5-1 and TRBJ2-7; 7 bases line up with TRBD1. V lost 4 bases to trimming and J lost 4 bases; unmatched junction nucleotides: 11. The CDR3 contains 15 residues. The germline CDR1 and CDR2 sequences are SGHRS and YFSETQ. CDR3 in DNA: TGCGCCAGCAGCCCTAGATCGGACAGGTCTTACGAGCAGTACTTC. This codes for CASSPRSDRSYEQYF.

The V gene is TRBV5-4, the J gene TRBJ2-2; D remains unclear. Trimming took 2 bases from V and 8 from J, leaving 13 bases between them. CDR3 length: 14 amino acids. CDR1 and CDR2 (germline): SGHNT, YYREEE (reference sequence). This chain's CDR3 is CASSFLDSEGELFF. The DNA of the CDR3 is TGTGCCAGCAGCTTCCTTGATTCCGAGGGGGAGCTGTTTTTT.

V is TRBV19 and J is TRBJ1-1; no firm D call. The CDR3 spans 14 residues. V dropped 5 bases and J dropped 5 bases, with 15 bases sitting between them. In germline, CDR1 is LNHDA, CDR2 SQIVND (reference sequence). CDR3 amino acids: CASSASRSRTEAFF. DNA for the CDR3: TGTGCCAGTAGTGCTTCCCGGTCGAGGACTGAAGCTTTCTTT.

This chain uses TRBV28 with TRBJ1-1; possibly TRBD1 for D (5 bases). V was shortened by 2 bases and J by 3 bases, with 7 bases between the two germline ends. The CDR3 is 13 amino acids. Per germline, CDR1 MDHEN and CDR2 SYDVKM. Written as DNA, the CDR3 is TGTGCCAGCAGTTTAAAGGGGTACACTGAAGCTTTCTTT. Residues: CASSLKGYTEAFF.

The chain recombines TRBV2 with TRBJ1-5; 8 nucleotides align to TRBD1. J lost 1 base, V lost 5 bases, and 7 bases had no gene match. Germline lookup yields CDR1 SNHLY and CDR2 FYNNEI. The CDR3 is 16 residues long. CDR3 protein: CASSTLQGESNQPQHF. The CDR3, as DNA: TGTGCCAGCAGTACCCTACAGGGGGAGAGCAATCAGCCCCAGCATTTT.

The chain employs TRBV30 and TRBJ1-6; 11 nucleotides line up with TRBD1. Germline CDR1 and CDR2: GTSNPN and SVGIG (reference sequence). V lost 0 bases, J lost 5 bases, and 6 bases stayed unmatched. This CDR3 is 17 amino acids long. CDR3 amino acids: CAWSVGAGQGDNSPLHF. In DNA form, the CDR3 reads TGTGCCTGGAGTGTAGGAGCGGGACAGGGGGATAATTCACCCCTCCACTTT.

The gene calls are TRBV6-6 and TRBJ2-3; TRBD2 matches 10 bases. V shed 5 bases, J shed 3 bases, and the junction held 2 bases outside the gene matches. The CDR3 loop spans 14 amino acids. Germline values: CDR1 MNHNY, CDR2 SVGAGI (reference sequence). The CDR3 nucleotides read TGTGCCAGCAGTACTAGCGGGGTGACAGATACGCAGTATTTT. Its translation: CASSTSGVTDTQYF.

V and J are TRBV7-6 and TRBJ2-1; 15 positions agree with TRBD2. The CDR3 loop spans 15 amino acids. J gave up 9 bases and V 4 bases, and 4 bases lay outside the gene matches. The V gene's germline CDR1 is SGHVS and CDR2 FNYEAQ. The CDR3 nucleotides read TGTGCCAGCAGCTCCGGACTAGCGGGGGGGCCTGAGCAGTTCTTC. Amino acid sequence: CASSSGLAGGPEQFF.

The CDR3 sequence: CASTIGGFNSPLHF. In DNA form, the CDR3 reads TGTGCCAGCACGATTGGGGGGTTTAATTCACCCCTCCACTTT. The V and J genes are TRBV2 and TRBJ1-6; a weak D match, TRBD1 (5 bases). V was clipped by 7 bases and J by 6 bases, with 13 bases between them. CDR3 length: 14 residues. Germline V gene lookup returns CDR1 SNHLY and CDR2 FYNNEI.

V and J are TRBV2 and TRBJ2-5, with a weak D call TRBD1 (6 bases). V dropped 2 bases and J dropped 2 bases, with 9 bases sitting between them. The CDR3 is 14 residues long. In germline, CDR1 is SNHLY, CDR2 FYNNEI. In DNA, the CDR3 is TGTGCCAGCAGTGAATGGCAGGGGCAAGAGACCCAGTACTTC. Translated: CASSEWQGQETQYF.